These 26 T cell receptor beta chains originate from one sample sequenced in a study of blood T cell repertoires in COVID-19. The table came from immunoSEQ multiplex PCR; TCRdb's copy has only in-frame clones and leaves some out. Here the sample spans approximately 300,000 clones, 90% being singletons. Sequenced sample: PBMCs or T cells enriched from blood (not recorded which). The origin of the receptors is a woman aged 18-35 years with acute COVID-19.

This chain links TRBV7-9 with TRBJ1-4; 7 nucleotides match TRBD1. The CDR3 has 14 residues. V was clipped by 6 bases and J by 5 bases; unmatched bases: 6. Germline V gives CDR1 SEHNR, CDR2 FQNEAQ (reference sequence). CDR3 sequence: CASSSGTANEKLFF. CDR3 DNA: TGTGCCAGCAGTTCCGGGACAGCAAATGAAAAACTGTTTTTT.

The V gene is TRBV9, the J gene TRBJ1-6, with D maybe TRBD1 (6 bases). The CDR3 has 16 amino acids. V lost 4 bases to trimming and J lost 5 bases, with 16 bases between them. Looked up from germline, CDR1 is SGDLS and CDR2 is YYNGEE. The DNA of the CDR3 is TGTGCCAGCAGCCCCCGGGCGGGGGCTAATAATTCACCCCTCCACTTT. It specifies CASSPRAGANNSPLHF. The whole variable domain, remainder taken from reference TRBV9 and TRBJ1-6, is DSGVTQTPKHLITATGQRVTLRCSPRSGDLSVYWYQQSLDQGLQFLIQYYNGEERAKGNILERFSAQQFPDLHSELNLSSLELGDSALYFCASSPRAGANNSPLHFGNGTRLTVT.

This clone was counted a single time. This chain connects TRBV5-1 to TRBJ2-6; weak D call: TRBD2 (5 bases). From germline, CDR1 is SGHRS and CDR2 YFSETQ. This CDR3 is 18 amino acids long. V was pared by 0 bases and J by 0 bases, with 13 bases between. In DNA, the CDR3 is TGCGCCAGCAGCTTGGGACGGGGTCAGAGCTCTGGGGCCAACGTCCTGACTTTC. Translation: CASSLGRGQSSGANVLTF.

The V and J genes are TRBV5-1 and TRBJ1-4; TRBD1 might be the D (6 bases). CDR1 is SGHRS, CDR2 YFSETQ, per germline. The CDR3 extends over 14 amino acids. V was cut by 0 bases and J by 8 bases, with 11 bases left in between. CDR3 in DNA: TGCGCCAGCAGCTTGGAGAGAGGGGGAGAAAAACTGTTTTTT. The encoded protein is CASSLERGGEKLFF. Full variable domain (rest looked up from reference TRBV5-1 and TRBJ1-4): KAGVTQTPRYLIKTRGQQVTLSCSPISGHRSVSWYQQTPGQGLQFLFEYFSETQRNKGNFPGRFSGRQFSNSRSEMNVSTLELGDSALYLCASSLERGGEKLFFGSGTQLSVL.

V usage is TRBV24-1 and J usage is TRBJ1-3; 7 bases agree with TRBD1. Germline loops: CDR1 KGHDR, CDR2 SFDVKD. The CDR3 is made up of 13 amino acids. Trimming took 4 bases from V and 7 from J; bases not matched to a gene: 3. The CDR3, as DNA: TGTGCCACCAGTGAGGGGACAGCGAACACCATATATTTT. Protein: CATSEGTANTIYF.

J is TRBJ2-1 and V is TRBV5-1, with TRBD1 matching 8 bases. Per the germline V gene, CDR1 is SGHRS and CDR2 is YFSETQ. The CDR3 totals 14 residues. V dropped 4 bases and J dropped 5; count of bases not matched to a gene: 5. CDR3 loop: CASSDRTGNNEQFF. The CDR3 coding sequence is TGCGCCAGCAGCGATCGGACAGGGAACAATGAGCAGTTCTTC.

V usage is TRBV2 and J usage is TRBJ1-5; TRBD1 aligns across 11 bases. The CDR3 has 17 residues. J lost 1 base, V lost 6 bases, and 8 bases had no gene match. CDR1 and CDR2 from the germline V gene are SNHLY and FYNNEI. The chain's CDR3 is CASRGTGGTRSNQPQHF. The CDR3 DNA is TGTGCCAGCAGAGGGACAGGGGGAACCCGGAGCAATCAGCCCCAGCATTTT.

The chain recombines TRBV27 with TRBJ1-5; 7 bases agree with TRBD1. The CDR3 totals 15 residues. The germline V gene has CDR1 MNHEY and CDR2 SMNVEV (reference sequence). Unmatched junction bases numbered 5, after V lost 0 bases and J lost 6 bases. CDR3 in amino acids: CASSLSTGTVQPQHF. The CDR3 DNA reads TGTGCCAGCAGTTTATCTACCGGGACAGTTCAGCCCCAGCATTTT.

This chain uses TRBV2 with TRBJ1-3; D is undetermined. The CDR3 contains 13 residues. Trimming shortened V by 4 bases and J by 2 bases, and 6 bases separated the two germline ends. Germline V lookup: CDR1 SNHLY, CDR2 FYNNEI. CDR3 sequence: CASSGQTGNTIYF. The CDR3 DNA is TGTGCCAGCAGTGGGCAGACTGGAAACACCATATATTTT.

This chain links TRBV28 with TRBJ1-1; 9 nucleotides agree with TRBD1. This CDR3 is built from 14 residues. CDR1 is MDHEN, CDR2 SYDVKM, per germline. The ends lost 6 bases at V and 3 bases at J; junction bases unmatched: 5. Written as DNA, the CDR3 is TGTGCCAGCAGCACAGGGGGCTTGGACACTGAAGCTTTCTTT. It is translated as CASSTGGLDTEAFF.

The chain's CDR3 is CASSYQSQGNTEAFF. The CDR3 bases are TGTGCCAGCAGTTACCAGAGTCAGGGAAACACTGAAGCTTTCTTT. This chain connects TRBV6-5 to TRBJ1-1; TRBD1 might be the D (5 bases). CDR1 is MNHEY and CDR2 is SVGAGI in the germline V gene. The CDR3 has 15 amino acids. Trimming took 2 bases from V and 2 from J, leaving 12 bases between them.

The chain carries TRBV27 and TRBJ1-6, with D possibly TRBD1 on 5 matching bases. From germline, CDR1 is MNHEY and CDR2 SMNVEV (reference sequence). V lost 2 bases and J lost 5, with 19 bases in between. The CDR3 runs to 18 residues. CDR3 DNA sequence: TGTGCCAGCAGTTTAAAGGGGTGGGGTTTAGGGAATAATTCACCCCTCCACTTT. Its protein is CASSLKGWGLGNNSPLHF.

The chain links TRBV4-1 to TRBJ2-6, with TRBD2 as a possible D gene (5 bases). CDR3 length equals 19 residues. Trimming stripped 0 bases from V and 0 bases from J, with 15 bases between. CDR1 is MGHRA and CDR2 is YSYEKL in the germline V gene. The CDR3 loop reads CASSQEKAVDFSGANVLTF. As DNA, the CDR3 is TGCGCCAGCAGCCAAGAGAAGGCAGTGGACTTCTCTGGGGCCAACGTCCTGACTTTC.

This chain connects TRBV28 to TRBJ1-3; D possibly corresponds to TRBD1 (6 bases). Trimming shortened V by 6 bases and J by 7 bases, and 7 bases separated the two germline ends. The CDR3 sequence is 11 residues long. Per the germline V gene, CDR1 is MDHEN and CDR2 is SYDVKM. The CDR3 region is CASSQGNTIYF. In DNA form, the CDR3 reads TGTGCCAGCAGCCAGGGGAACACCATATATTTT.

This chain links TRBV2 with TRBJ1-5; a weak D match, TRBD1 (6 bases). Germline CDR1 and CDR2: SNHLY and FYNNEI. V was trimmed by 5 bases and J by 2 bases, leaving 7 bases between them. The CDR3 length is 13 residues. As DNA, the CDR3 is TGTGCCAGCAGTTCAGGGGGCAATCAGCCCCAGCATTTT. Amino acids: CASSSGGNQPQHF.

The chain couples TRBV10-3 to TRBJ2-4; 7 bases line up with TRBD2. Germline CDR1 ENHRY, CDR2 SYGVKD. This CDR3 has 11 amino acids. The V gene end was trimmed by 10 bases and the J gene end by 9 bases; junction bases not matched to a gene: 6. The chain's CDR3 is CATQGGGIQYF. For the CDR3, the DNA is TGTGCCACCCAAGGCGGGGGCATTCAGTACTTC.

The rearrangement links TRBV19 to TRBJ1-5; TRBD1 matches at 7 bases. Germline loops: CDR1 LNHDA, CDR2 SQIVND (reference sequence). V gave up 3 bases and J gave up 6 bases; unmatched junction bases: 11. There are 16 residues in the CDR3. As DNA, the CDR3 is TGTGCCAGTAGTATCGAGTGGACAGGCCGAGGTCAGCCCCAGCATTTT. Translating gives CASSIEWTGRGQPQHF.

This chain joins TRBV19 and TRBJ1-1, with D tentatively TRBD1 (5 bases). Germline loops: CDR1 LNHDA, CDR2 SQIVND (reference sequence). This CDR3 has 15 amino acids. The V and J ends lost 6 bases and 0 bases respectively, with 14 bases between them. In DNA, the CDR3 is TGTGCCAGTAGCTTATCGGGGACTCTGAACACTGAAGCTTTCTTT. Encoded protein: CASSLSGTLNTEAFF.

J is TRBJ1-2 and V is TRBV24-1; TRBD1 matches at 9 bases. The length of the CDR3 is 15 residues. The V and J ends lost 4 bases and 4 bases, in that order; junction bases with no gene match: 6. Germline V gene data show CDR1 as KGHDR and CDR2 as SFDVKD. The CDR3: CATSDPRTGAYGYTF. Written as DNA, the CDR3 is TGTGCCACCAGTGACCCTCGGACAGGGGCCTATGGCTACACCTTC.

The V and J genes are TRBV28 and TRBJ1-3; the match to TRBD1 covers 9 bases. The CDR3 covers 16 residues. Germline-derived CDR1 and CDR2 are MDHEN and SYDVKM. V dropped 4 bases and J dropped 5; count of bases not matched to a gene: 9. This CDR3 reads CASSSSGTGMRNTIYF. The CDR3 region has the DNA TGTGCCAGCAGTTCCTCCGGGACAGGGATGCGAAACACCATATATTTT. Using reference TRBV28 and TRBJ1-3 for the parts outside the CDR3, the full variable domain is DVKVTQSSRYLVKRTGEKVFLECVQDMDHENMFWYRQDPGLGLRLIYFSYDVKMKEKGDIPEGYSVSREKKERFSLILESASTNQTSMYLCASSSSGTGMRNTIYFGEGSWLTVV.

The J gene is TRBJ1-1, the V gene TRBV27, with unresolved D. Germline CDR1 MNHEY, CDR2 SMNVEV (reference sequence). The CDR3 has 14 amino acids. The V end was cut by 3 bases, the J end by 0 bases, with 8 bases between. The CDR3 reads CASSFRGMNTEAFF. The CDR3 DNA reads as TGTGCCAGCAGTTTTAGAGGTATGAACACTGAAGCTTTCTTT.

The V call is TRBV6-7, the J call TRBJ1-1; TRBD1 might be the D (6 bases). TRBV6-7 falls under the ORF class, with uncertain function. The ends were cut back, 7 bases at V and 3 bases at J, with 15 bases in the middle. The CDR3 has 14 residues. The CDR3, as DNA: TGTGCCAGCACCACAACAGGGTCGGACACTGAAGCTTTCTTT. It specifies CASTTTGSDTEAFF.

This clone occurred once. This rearrangement joins TRBV28 to TRBJ1-5; TRBD1 aligns across 7 bases. With V trimmed by 1 base and J by 2 bases, 5 bases remained unmatched. The germline V gene encodes CDR1 MDHEN and CDR2 SYDVKM. The CDR3 totals 16 residues. The CDR3 DNA sequence: TGTGCCAGCAGTTTATTAGGCAGGGGGGGCAATCAGCCCCAGCATTTT. Its translation is CASSLLGRGGNQPQHF.

CDR3 region: CASSSPGDRVSDTQYF. CDR3 DNA sequence: TGTGCCAGCAGTTCACCTGGGGACAGGGTGTCAGATACGCAGTATTTT. The rearrangement links TRBV28 to TRBJ2-3; 9 nucleotides align to TRBD1. V lost 4 bases to trimming and J lost 4 bases; unmatched junction nucleotides: 9. Germline values: CDR1 MDHEN, CDR2 SYDVKM. This CDR3 has 16 residues. The variable domain in full, with the rest retrieved from reference TRBV28 and TRBJ2-3, is DVKVTQSSRYLVKRTGEKVFLECVQDMDHENMFWYRQDPGLGLRLIYFSYDVKMKEKGDIPEGYSVSREKKERFSLILESASTNQTSMYLCASSSPGDRVSDTQYFGPGTRLTVL.

In this sample, this clone turned up once. The DNA for the CDR3 is TGTGCCAGCAGACTTACTCTACAGGGGATAGGTTCACCCCTCCACTTT. Amino acids: CASRLTLQGIGSPLHF. The chain combines TRBV27 with TRBJ1-6; 7 bases fit TRBD1. CDR1 and CDR2 from the germline V gene are MNHEY and SMNVEV (reference sequence). Unmatched junction bases numbered 14, after V lost 6 bases and J lost 9 bases. The CDR3 is 16 amino acids.

This chain connects TRBV9 to TRBJ2-3, with 12 bases aligning to TRBD2. Per germline, CDR1 SGDLS and CDR2 YYNGEE. This CDR3 comprises 16 residues. After removal of 0 bases from V and 3 bases from J, the junction contained 2 bases not matched to a gene. The CDR3 nucleotides are TGTGCCAGCAGCGTAGGTCTAGCGGGAGGGACAGATACGCAGTATTTT. As protein: CASSVGLAGGTDTQYF.